This entry lists 18 T cell receptor beta chains sequenced from one sample in a study of T cells in Graves' hyperthyroidism and ophthalmopathy. The investigators amplified TCR beta CDR3 regions from RNA transcripts. The HTBI primer set was used in a first-round RT-PCR of the TCR CDR3. TCRdb processed the multiplex PCR reads anew with MiXCR; each CDR3 protein has one entry. The sample holds fewer than 400,000 distinct CDR3 sequences, 15% to 17% seen once. Material: blood. The receptors derive from a woman under 30 with Graves' hyperthyroidism that later progressed to Graves' ophthalmopathy.

The table lists this clonotype with a few counts. This sequence joins TRBV4-1 and TRBJ2-2; no clear D gene. Deletions cut 6 bases from V and 4 bases from J, with 12 bases between. Germline CDR1 reads MGHRA; CDR2 reads YSYEKL. This CDR3 has 14 amino acids. The CDR3 loop reads CASRIVSGTGELFF. For the CDR3, the DNA is TGCGCCAGCAGGATCGTTTCGGGCACCGGGGAGCTGTTTTTT.

In its sample, this clonotype was seen many times. This chain uses TRBV6-2 or TRBV6-3 with TRBJ2-1, with 9 bases aligning to TRBD2. The V gene end was trimmed by 1 base and the J gene end by 4 bases; junction bases not matched to a gene: 20. Germline CDR1 reads MNHEY; CDR2 reads SVGEGT. This CDR3 is 21 amino acids long. CDR3 sequence: CASSYWPTLAGRSPGYNEQFF. The CDR3 nucleotides read TGTGCCAGCAGTTACTGGCCTACCCTAGCGGGGCGATCTCCGGGGTACAATGAGCAGTTCTTC.

This clonotype was detected many times. The chain links TRBV2 to TRBJ2-3; perhaps TRBD2 as D (5 bases). Germline CDR1 reads SNHLY; CDR2 reads FYNNEI. The CDR3 spans 11 residues. V lost 8 bases and J lost 4, with 7 bases in between. Written as DNA, the CDR3 is TGTGCCAGCTCCGGGGCAGATACGCAGTATTTT. Its protein is CASSGADTQYF.

J is TRBJ2-1 and V is TRBV16, with TRBD2 identical over 8 bases. The CDR3 extends over 20 amino acids. J gave up 3 bases and V 2 bases, and 18 bases lay outside the gene matches. CDR1 KGHSY and CDR2 FQNENV come from the germline V gene. The CDR3 sequence: CASSQDPITLAGGDYNEQFF. The DNA of the CDR3 is TGTGCCAGCAGCCAAGACCCGATAACCCTAGCGGGCGGGGACTACAATGAGCAGTTCTTC.

This clonotype was seen only a few times. The V and J genes are TRBV29-1 and TRBJ2-4, with D possibly TRBD1 on 5 matching bases. Germline-derived CDR1 and CDR2 are SQVTM and ANQGSEA. V lost 4 bases and J lost 0, with 13 bases in between. This CDR3 spans 15 amino acids. The CDR3 sequence is CSVVRSGIAKNIQYF. DNA for the CDR3: TGCAGCGTTGTACGGTCAGGGATAGCCAAAAACATTCAGTACTTC.

The rearrangement joins TRBV29-1 to TRBJ1-2; the D gene is possibly TRBD1 (5 bases). Germline V lookup: CDR1 SQVTM, CDR2 ANQGSEA. V was cut by 8 bases and J by 8 bases, with 15 bases left in between. The CDR3 totals 11 residues. The CDR3 DNA reads as TGCAGCACCTCAGGGCGGTTCGGCTACACCTTC. Encoded protein: CSTSGRFGYTF.

This clonotype has more than one count but fewer than ten. A much larger clone differs by one base, so this may be a read error. The chain has TRBV9 and TRBJ1-5, with 9 nucleotides matching TRBD1. V was pared by 3 bases and J by 5 bases, with 0 bases of the junction left unmatched. The CDR3 has 13 amino acids. The germline CDR1 and CDR2 sequences are SGDLS and YYNGEE. This CDR3 is CASSGQGDQPQHF. The DNA for the CDR3 is TGTGCCAGCAGCGGACAGGGGGATCAGCCCCAGCATTTT. The whole variable domain, remainder taken from reference TRBV9 and TRBJ1-5, is DSGVTQTPKHLITATGQRVTLRCSPRSGDLSVYWYQQSLDQGLQFLIQYYNGEERAKGNILERFSAQQFPDLHSELNLSSLELGDSALYFCASSGQGDQPQHFGDGTRLSIL.

The J gene is TRBJ1-1, the V gene TRBV5-6, with D uncertain. The CDR3 has 12 amino acids. Trimming cost V 4 bases and J 4 bases, with 8 bases left between them. Germline CDR1 and CDR2: SGHDT and YYEEEE. The CDR3 DNA sequence: TGTGCCAGCAGCCACTGGGGCACTGAAGCTTTCTTT. Amino acids: CASSHWGTEAFF.

The chain couples TRBV12-3 or TRBV12-4 to TRBJ1-3; D is unclear. V was trimmed by 7 bases and J by 0 bases, leaving 10 bases between them. This CDR3 is 14 amino acids long. The CDR3 DNA reads as TGTGCCAGCAATCCTTCGAGCTCTGGAAACACCATATATTTT. Protein: CASNPSSSGNTIYF.

The genes are TRBV28 and TRBJ2-7, with D maybe TRBD1 (6 bases). This CDR3 region has 15 residues. V was clipped by 6 bases and J by 1 base, with 16 bases between them. Looked up from germline, CDR1 is MDHEN and CDR2 is SYDVKM. CDR3 sequence reads: CASSNAGTTSYEQYF. The CDR3 DNA reads as TGTGCCAGCAGCAACGCCGGGACAACTTCCTACGAGCAGTACTTC.

This clonotype was counted at least ten times. The gene calls are TRBV20-1 and TRBJ2-5; TRBD1 aligns across 8 bases. This CDR3 is built from 14 residues. The V and J ends lost 6 bases and 5 bases, in that order; junction bases with no gene match: 11. Germline V gene sequence: CDR1 DFQATT, CDR2 SNEGSKA (reference sequence). The chain's CDR3 is CSATRQGLSETQYF. The CDR3, as DNA: TGCAGTGCCACGCGACAGGGGTTAAGTGAGACCCAGTACTTC.

The table lists this clonotype with many counts. The chain uses TRBV10-3 and TRBJ1-1; D is unclear. The CDR3 totals 13 residues. Looked up from germline, CDR1 is ENHRY and CDR2 is SYGVKD. Trimming left V 8 bases short and J 4 bases short, with 14 bases between. CDR3 sequence: CAISTLGSTEAFF. The CDR3 DNA follows: TGTGCCATCTCTACTCTAGGGTCCACTGAAGCTTTCTTT.

This clonotype has ten or more counts. The chain is built from TRBV13 and TRBJ2-1; 13 bases match TRBD2. CDR3 length equals 19 residues. Trimming removed 4 bases from V and 6 bases from J; junction bases left unmatched: 15. The germline CDR1 and CDR2 sequences are PRHDT and FYEKMQ (reference sequence). The DNA of the CDR3 is TGTGCCAGCAGCTCCGGACTAGCGGGAGAGGACAACTTATCCAATGAGCAGTTCTTC. Amino acids: CASSSGLAGEDNLSNEQFF.

This clonotype was counted many times. The chain uses TRBV5-1 and TRBJ2-7; possibly TRBD1 for D (6 bases). Germline CDR1 is SGHRS and CDR2 is YFSETQ. CDR3 length equals 14 residues. The V gene lost 2 bases and the J gene lost 7 bases, with 16 bases spanning the gap. As DNA, the CDR3 is TGCGCCAGCAGCTTCCGGGACATAAATACGGAGCAGTACTTC. This gives the protein CASSFRDINTEQYF.

This chain joins TRBV3-1 and TRBJ1-2; possibly TRBD1 for D (5 bases). Germline values: CDR1 LGHDT, CDR2 YNNKEL (reference sequence). Trimming removed 2 bases from V and 5 bases from J, with 18 bases in between. This CDR3 region has 16 residues. The CDR3 DNA reads as TGTGCCAGCAGCCAACGATCCGAGAGGGGTAGGTATGGCTACACCTTC. Protein product: CASSQRSERGRYGYTF. Variable domain in full (rest from reference TRBV3-1 and TRBJ1-2): DTAVSQTPKYLVTQMGNDKSIKCEQNLGHDTMYWYKQDSKKFLKIMFSYNNKELIINETVPNRFSPKSPDKAHLNLHINSLELGDSAVYFCASSQRSERGRYGYTFGSGTRLTVV.

V usage is TRBV12-3 or TRBV12-4 and J usage is TRBJ2-1; a weak D match, TRBD2 (6 bases). V was trimmed by 3 bases and J by 1 base, leaving 13 bases between them. There are 16 residues in the CDR3. The CDR3 protein is CASSFPLARSYNEQFF. The CDR3 DNA is TGTGCCAGCAGTTTTCCCCTAGCGAGGTCCTACAATGAGCAGTTCTTC.

In its sample, this clonotype was seen many times. The chain employs TRBV7-8 and TRBJ1-5; D not resolved. CDR3 length: 14 residues. V was pared by 1 base and J by 6 bases, with 10 bases between. CDR1 is SGHVS and CDR2 is FQNEAQ in the germline V gene. DNA for the CDR3: TGTGCCAGCAGCTTAGAAGGCGGATTTCAGCCCCAGCATTTT. Translation gives CASSLEGGFQPQHF.

This clonotype was found many times. The J gene is TRBJ2-7, the V gene TRBV6-1; maybe TRBD2 (5 bases). The germline V gene has CDR1 MNHNS and CDR2 SASEGT. The V end lost 1 base, the J end lost 0 bases, and 16 bases lay between the germline ends. The CDR3 covers 17 residues. The CDR3 sequence: CASSEGTRLPSSYEQYF. CDR3 nucleotide sequence: TGTGCCAGCAGTGAAGGGACTCGCCTTCCTAGCTCCTACGAGCAGTACTTC.